The TCR beta chain described here comes from a study of siplizumab effects on memory and regulatory T cells. TCRdb's table, derived via immunoSEQ multiplex PCR, lists solely in-frame clones and lacks some. The data show just over 60,000 clones, with around 80% seen just once and roughly 0.4% held by the top ten. Concerning this clone itself: Its antigen is unidentified.

The V gene's germline CDR1 is SGHNT and CDR2 YYREEE (reference sequence). V dropped 4 bases and J dropped 0; count of bases not matched to a gene: 8. The CDR3 covers 17 residues. Findings of the study overall: The authors could not assign a naive or memory phenotype to roughly 75-97% of proliferating CD4+ or CD8+ clones. Treatment with siplizumab left mappable alloreactive CD4+ clones averaging nearly 70% Treg-derived, compared with 26.9% in controls.

The rearrangement links TRBV5-4 to TRBJ2-2, with TRBD2 matching 8 bases. This clonotype originated in a human donor in good health. The sample taken for sequencing was memory CD4+ T cells sorted from blood. CDR3 sequence reads: CASSPLPGLANTGELFF. The DNA for the CDR3 is TGTGCCAGCAGCCCGCTCCCGGGACTAGCGAACACCGGGGAGCTGTTTTTT. Complete variable domain (other parts from reference TRBV5-4 and TRBJ2-2): ETGVTQSPTHLIKTRGQQVTLRCSSQSGHNTVSWYQQALGQGPQFIFQYYREEENGRGNFPPRFSGLQFPNYSSELNVNALELDDSALYLCASSPLPGLANTGELFFGEGSRLTVL.